One and the same sample provided the 27 T cell receptor beta chains below, sequenced in a study of CD8+CD57+ T cells in acquired aplastic anemia. For CDR3 and TCR beta VDJ profiling, genomic DNA was the template used. A single record per CDR3 protein comes from TCRdb applying MiXCR to the reads. The repertoire consists of 400,000 to 600,000 distinct CDR3 sequences, with approximately 32% occurring once and the leading ten covering 0.7% to 1%. Before being chosen for sequencing, patients had shown CD8+CD57+ cell expansion by flow cytometry. Sequenced: sorted CD4+, CD8+, or CD8+CD57+ T cells (not recorded which) from PBMCs. These receptors were obtained from a human donor with aplastic anemia.

This clonotype showed up many times. V and J are TRBV29-1 and TRBJ1-1; 10 bases agree with TRBD1. The V segment lost 6 bases and the J segment 3 bases; nucleotides outside the gene matches: 4. The germline gives CDR1 SQVTM, CDR2 ANQGSEA. CDR3 size: 13 residues. The CDR3 sequence: CSVKGQGDTEAFF. The CDR3 nucleotides read TGCAGCGTGAAAGGACAGGGGGACACTGAAGCTTTCTTT.

Written as DNA, the CDR3 is TGTGCCAGCAGTGAAGAGGGGGCGCGGGATACGCAGTATTTT. This sequence encodes CASSEEGARDTQYF. This chain joins TRBV25-1 and TRBJ2-3, with TRBD1 identical over 7 bases. V was pared by 2 bases and J by 6 bases, with 5 bases of the junction left unmatched. The CDR3 is 14 amino acids. Germline CDR1 is MGHDK and CDR2 is SYGVNS.

This clonotype was seen only a few times. This chain joins TRBV2 and TRBJ2-3; D could derive from TRBD1 or TRBD2 (6 bases each). V lost 6 bases, J lost 5 bases, and 18 bases lay in between. Germline V gene lookup returns CDR1 SNHLY and CDR2 FYNNEI. The CDR3 runs to 15 residues. CDR3 sequence reads: CASSLGGTLQDTQYF. CDR3 bases: TGTGCCAGCAGCTTAGGGGGGACCTTACAAGATACGCAGTATTTT.

As to this clonotype: Given a much more abundant clone one base away, this may be a read error. The rearrangement joins TRBV2 to TRBJ2-7; TRBD2 matches 11 bases. V lost 8 bases to trimming and J lost 5 bases; unmatched junction nucleotides: 14. There are 16 residues in the CDR3. Germline CDR1 reads SNHLY; CDR2 reads FYNNEI. The CDR3 spells CASGAPTSGRSDEQYF. CDR3 sequence (DNA): TGTGCCAGCGGCGCCCCTACTAGCGGGAGATCCGACGAGCAGTACTTC.

There are many counts of this clonotype. The CDR3 nucleotides are TGCGCCAGCAGCCTCTCGGCTAGCCAAGAGACCCAGTACTTC. Its protein product is CASSLSASQETQYF. The chain uses TRBV5-1 and TRBJ2-5; D remains unclear. This CDR3 has 14 residues. Trimming stripped 4 bases from V and 1 base from J, with 11 bases between. Germline V lookup: CDR1 SGHRS, CDR2 YFSETQ.

The chain recombines TRBV5-1 with TRBJ1-5; tentative D call: TRBD1 (5 bases). Per germline, CDR1 SGHRS and CDR2 YFSETQ. V was cut by 4 bases and J by 3 bases, with 17 bases left in between. The CDR3 is 16 residues long. Written as DNA, the CDR3 is TGCGCCAGCAGCCTCGGGGGACCAGGGACCAATCAGCCCCAGCATTTT. It codes for CASSLGGPGTNQPQHF. Together with reference TRBV5-1 and TRBJ1-5, the CDR3 gives the full variable domain: KAGVTQTPRYLIKTRGQQVTLSCSPISGHRSVSWYQQTPGQGLQFLFEYFSETQRNKGNFPGRFSGRQFSNSRSEMNVSTLELGDSALYLCASSLGGPGTNQPQHFGDGTRLSIL.

This clonotype showed up many times. This chain joins TRBV7-6 and TRBJ2-7; 10 bases are a match to TRBD1. This CDR3 spans 12 amino acids. V lost 5 bases to trimming and J lost 6 bases; unmatched junction nucleotides: 1. CDR1 is SGHVS and CDR2 is FNYEAQ in the germline V gene. This CDR3 is CASSRTGGEQYF. CDR3 nucleotides: TGTGCCAGCAGCAGGACAGGGGGCGAGCAGTACTTC. The full variable domain, rest sourced from reference TRBV7-6 and TRBJ2-7, is GAGVSQSPRYKVTKRGQDVALRCDPISGHVSLYWYRQALGQGPEFLTYFNYEAQQDKSGLPNDRFSAERPEGSISTLTIQRTEQRDSAMYRCASSRTGGEQYFGPGTRLTVT.

This clonotype appeared many times. The chain carries TRBV12-3 or TRBV12-4 and TRBJ2-7; the D is unclear. V was pared by 2 bases and J by 3 bases, with 5 bases between. The CDR3 totals 12 residues. CDR3 in DNA: TGTGCCAGCAGTTTATACGTCTACGAGCAGTACTTC. Translation gives CASSLYVYEQYF.

This rearrangement joins TRBV20-1 to TRBJ2-1; D may be TRBD2 (7 bases). The CDR3 has 15 amino acids. The germline gives CDR1 DFQATT, CDR2 SNEGSKA (reference sequence). V lost 0 bases to trimming and J lost 12 bases, with 21 bases between them. The CDR3 loop is CSARDVTGGLVWQFF. DNA of the CDR3: TGCAGTGCTAGAGATGTAACGGGGGGCTTGGTGTGGCAGTTCTTC.

This clonotype was seen once. The gene calls are TRBV4-2 and TRBJ1-5; TRBD1 is a possible D gene (5 bases). The CDR3 is made up of 15 amino acids. V gave up 4 bases and J gave up 6 bases, with 16 bases separating them. The germline CDR1 and CDR2 sequences are LGHNA and YNFKEQ. The CDR3 spells CASSRQGNRSQPQHF. CDR3 nucleotides: TGTGCCAGCAGCCGCCAGGGTAATCGGAGTCAGCCCCAGCATTTT.

The rearrangement uses TRBV11-2 and TRBJ1-3; D remains ambiguous. Trimming cost V 3 bases and J 4 bases, with 13 bases left between them. Germline loops: CDR1 SGHAT, CDR2 FQNNGV. The CDR3 extends over 15 amino acids. CDR3 loop: CASSFPGLPGNTIYF. In nucleotides, the CDR3 is TGTGCCAGCAGCTTTCCAGGTCTTCCAGGAAACACCATATATTTT.

The sample holds a few counts of this clonotype. This chain links TRBV7-4 with TRBJ1-6; D ambiguous. The germline V and J ends were trimmed by 4 bases and 2 bases, with 15 bases remaining between them. This CDR3 contains 17 residues. CDR1 is SGHVT, CDR2 SQSDAQ, per germline. The CDR3 DNA is TGTGCCAGCAGCTCGACGAGACACACCGCCTATAATTCACCCCTCCACTTT. Protein product: CASSSTRHTAYNSPLHF.

The table lists this clonotype with many counts. The chain links TRBV19 to TRBJ2-2; D is unresolved. Germline CDR1 is LNHDA and CDR2 is SQIVND (reference sequence). The CDR3 is 15 residues long. Trimming removed 8 bases at V and 1 base at J, with 14 bases between. CDR3 residues: CASATGGLNTGELFF. The CDR3 DNA reads TGTGCCAGTGCCACTGGTGGCCTGAACACCGGGGAGCTGTTTTTT.

This clonotype was seen many times. The chain recombines TRBV20-1 with TRBJ1-6; unclear D gene. CDR1 is DFQATT, CDR2 SNEGSKA, per germline (reference sequence). This CDR3 contains 13 residues. Trimming left V 2 bases short and J 5 bases short, with 7 bases between. The CDR3 DNA reads TGCAGTGCTAGACCGGAGAATAATTCACCCCTCCACTTT. Its translation: CSARPENNSPLHF.

The chain joins TRBV19 to TRBJ1-5, with 11 positions matching TRBD1. This CDR3 comprises 13 residues. Trimming cost V 11 bases and J 5 bases; bases outside gene matches: 5. The germline CDR1 and CDR2 sequences are LNHDA and SQIVND (reference sequence). The CDR3: CAWGGQGDQPQHF. The CDR3 nucleotides are TGTGCCTGGGGGGGACAGGGGGATCAGCCCCAGCATTTT.

The J gene is TRBJ2-1, the V gene TRBV6-4; tentative D call: TRBD1 (5 bases). Germline V gene sequence: CDR1 MRHNA, CDR2 SNTAGT. The CDR3 sequence is 13 residues long. Trimming cost V 8 bases and J 6 bases, with 14 bases left between them. The CDR3 nucleotides are TGTGCCAGCGCCGTGGGGCTCGGCAATGAGCAGTTCTTC. This encodes CASAVGLGNEQFF.

The V call is TRBV25-1, the J call TRBJ1-4, with D hard to call. This CDR3 has 14 residues. Between the trimmed V and J ends, which lost 6 bases and 8 bases, there was a span of 16 bases. Germline V lookup: CDR1 MGHDK, CDR2 SYGVNS. The CDR3 bases are TGTGCCAGCAGCTCAGACATACCGGGGGAAAAACTGTTTTTT. Its protein is CASSSDIPGEKLFF.

This clonotype was seen more than once but under ten times. The chain couples TRBV25-1 to TRBJ2-2; perhaps TRBD2 as D (6 bases). Deletions cut 5 bases from V and 6 bases from J, with 13 bases between. Germline V CDR1 and CDR2: MGHDK, SYGVNS. CDR3 length: 14 amino acids. CDR3 in DNA: TGTGCCAGCAGTTTCCGACGGGAGTCCGGGGAGCTGTTTTTT. It specifies CASSFRRESGELFF.

This clonotype was seen only a few times. This chain's CDR3 is CASSSTGLGEKLFF. CDR3 nucleotide sequence: TGCGCCAGCAGCTCGACAGGGCTAGGGGAAAAACTGTTTTTT. The V and J genes are TRBV5-1 and TRBJ1-4; 7 bases agree with TRBD1. V lost 3 bases to trimming and J lost 8 bases; unmatched junction nucleotides: 7. Germline CDR1 is SGHRS and CDR2 is YFSETQ. The CDR3 contains 14 residues.

V gene TRBV30 combines with J gene TRBJ2-5, with D hard to call. The V gene's germline CDR1 is GTSNPN and CDR2 SVGIG (reference sequence). The CDR3 totals 13 residues. Deletions cut 0 bases from V and 2 bases from J, with 7 bases between. CDR3 coding DNA: TGTGCCTGGAGTGTAGGCATACAAGAGACCCAGTACTTC. Translating gives CAWSVGIQETQYF.

The V and J genes are TRBV6-1 and TRBJ1-1, with D maybe TRBD1 (6 bases). Trimming left V 8 bases short and J 1 base short, with 17 bases between. Germline loops: CDR1 MNHNS, CDR2 SASEGT. The CDR3 contains 15 residues. The DNA for the CDR3 is TGTGCCAGCTCCCGGTACCAGACAGGGAACACTGAAGCTTTCTTT. This translates into CASSRYQTGNTEAFF.

There are a few counts of this clonotype. A read error is possible here, since a much larger clone lies one base away. The conserved phenylalanine or tryptophan is not found at the CDR3 terminus, so this likely reflects a read error. CDR3 in amino acids: CASSIEADEQYL. The CDR3 bases are TGTGCCAGTAGTATAGAGGCAGACGAGCAGTACCTC. The chain employs TRBV19 and TRBJ2-7; no clear D. In germline, CDR1 is LNHDA, CDR2 SQIVND (reference sequence). Trimming cost V 0 bases and J 5 bases, with 5 bases left between them. The CDR3 spans 12 residues.

About this clonotype itself: A much larger clonotype is one base distant, so this may be a read error. The chain carries TRBV12-3 or TRBV12-4 and TRBJ2-7; D gene uncertain. The CDR3 is made up of 13 amino acids. V was cut by 2 bases and J by 3 bases, with 8 bases left in between. The CDR3 loop is CASSLMPDYEQYF. Here the CDR3 DNA reads TGTGCCAGCAGTTTAATGCCAGACTACGAGCAGTACTTC.

At least ten counts were recorded for this clonotype. The CDR3 is CASSPDRDGEAFF. CDR3 DNA: TGCGCCAGCAGCCCTGACAGGGACGGTGAAGCTTTCTTT. The chain recombines TRBV4-3 with TRBJ1-1; TRBD1 aligns across 7 bases. The V gene end was trimmed by 4 bases and the J gene end by 7 bases; junction bases not matched to a gene: 6. Germline values: CDR1 LGHNA, CDR2 YSLEER. The CDR3 length is 13 residues.

This clonotype was counted a few times. The rearrangement links TRBV9 to TRBJ2-1; no firm D call. The CDR3 has 17 amino acids. CDR1 and CDR2 from the germline V gene are SGDLS and YYNGEE. Trimming stripped 0 bases from V and 1 base from J, with 14 bases between. The CDR3, as DNA: TGTGCCAGCAGCGTAGCTACAATAGGGCGATCCTACAATGAGCAGTTCTTC. This translates into CASSVATIGRSYNEQFF. The full variable domain, completed using reference TRBV9 and TRBJ2-1, is DSGVTQTPKHLITATGQRVTLRCSPRSGDLSVYWYQQSLDQGLQFLIQYYNGEERAKGNILERFSAQQFPDLHSELNLSSLELGDSALYFCASSVATIGRSYNEQFFGPGTRLTVL.

The chain couples TRBV20-1 to TRBJ2-1; D not certain. The length of the CDR3 is 14 residues. Per the germline V gene, CDR1 is DFQATT and CDR2 is SNEGSKA (reference sequence). Trimming shortened V by 1 base and J by 4 bases, and 11 bases separated the two germline ends. CDR3: CSARGPVMYNEQFF. The CDR3 bases are TGCAGTGCTAGAGGTCCGGTTATGTACAATGAGCAGTTCTTC.

This clonotype was picked up one time. V usage is TRBV10-3 and J usage is TRBJ1-5; D not certain. The CDR3 runs 13 residues. The germline CDR1 and CDR2 sequences are ENHRY and SYGVKD. The germline V and J ends were trimmed by 4 bases and 6 bases, with 10 bases remaining between them. DNA for the CDR3: TGTGCCATCAGTGGGCCCATGGGTCAGCCCCAGCATTTT. It translates to CAISGPMGQPQHF.